This entry describes one T cell receptor beta chain. Its antigen is currently not known. No quality values exist for individual bases; no much larger clone is one base distant. V drops 4 bases and J drops 1 base, leaving 8 bases in between. Its CDR3 holds 14 amino acids, cysteine through phenylalanine. The retained sequence is limited to the CDR3, 42 bases, with the frame set at the first base. The germline V gene provides CDR1 SGHDT and CDR2 YYEEEE. The record originates from a study of tumor-infiltrating lymphocytes in localized non-small cell lung cancer (dated by TCRdb to the early 2020s). Background for the entire study: Several histologies were represented in the cohort, which also included both smokers and never-smokers as well as patients whose samples were collected after neoadjuvant chemotherapy. Each patient contributed resected tumor tissue and uninvolved lung tissue from the same patient, described as non-adjacent to the tumor. TCR sequencing was one of several integrated assays, alongside flow cytometry, multiplex immunofluorescence, RNA-seq, exome sequencing and proteomics, applied to the same patients. The overall ICON cohort was composed of under 190 surgical patients with localized non-small cell lung cancer whose tumors were resected. A total of 55 or so patients were included in the paired tumor versus uninvolved lung comparison of immunoSEQ T-cell fraction. Study-wide findings and limitations: Assay coverage varied across patients depending on available tissue quantity, so only a subset of the cohort had TCR sequencing. No difference in TCR-derived T-cell fraction was observed between the flow cytometry-defined immunotypes IM1 (good prognosis) and IM2 (poor prognosis). Different pieces of the same tissue were used for different assays, so technical variation could not be separated from intratumor heterogeneity. In line with immunofluorescence CD3 counts, TCRbeta sequencing supported higher T cell infiltration in tumors compared with uninvolved lung tissue. Recurrence-free survival showed no association with tumor T-cell fraction from TCR sequencing (p = 0.61).

Patient enrollment in ICON started in the first half of 2016, and the final patient was enrolled in the second half of 2018. Fresh tumor and matched uninvolved tissue for in-depth immune analyses, including TCR sequencing, were collected from a subcohort of around 76 patients. TCR sequencing was performed on DNA isolated from bulk tissue, without cell sorting. The T-cell fraction in tumor and uninvolved lung tissue was provided by TCR sequencing with the immunoSEQ assay. Concerning the study's data processing: For survival analysis, patients were split into high (upper tertile) and low (lower two tertiles) T-cell fraction groups and compared by log-rank test. Paired tumor versus uninvolved lung differences in T-cell fraction were tested with a signed-rank test. TCRdb carries this immuneACCESS record with in-frame sequences only. Its versions omit some clonotypes, under half of them owing to an unresolved V gene in the studies checked, with the rest unexplained. That table gives V, J and clone size, and the DNA gave D and trimming. The sample table holds 12,000 or so clones, of which about nine tenths were seen once. Approximately 8.9% of the sample belongs to the ten largest clones.

The sequencing sample was made of lung tumor tissue. The sequence was obtained from a human donor with non-small cell lung cancer. Recombination joined TRBV5-6 with TRBJ2-2, with the D assignment possibly TRBD1 or TRBD2, given 5 matching bases for each. The CDR3 in this case is CASSRDGNTGELFF. The DNA reads TGTGCCAGCAGCCGGGACGGGAACACCGGGGAGCTGTTTTTT.